These 14 T cell receptor beta chains were sequenced from one sample in a study of shared clonotypes between healthy human individuals (TCRdb year 2020). Libraries came from the immunoSEQ multiplex PCR assay. The immuneACCESS repertoire file appears here via TCRdb, limited to in-frame rearrangements. These files lack a portion of the clones; in checked studies, under half of the deficit traces to unresolved V genes, and the cause of the others is not known. In all, the sample holds some 350,000 clones, and about 74% of those were seen once. About a tenth of the sample is taken by the ten largest. The sample consisted of memory CD4+ T cells sorted from blood. Sample cell subset or site, as interpreted from the label and publication: CD45RA-negative fraction. All receptors derive from a man aged 30 to 39 in good health.

V gene TRBV10-2 combines with J gene TRBJ1-3; D ambiguous. Trimming stripped 0 bases from V and 9 bases from J, with 9 bases between. The CDR3 extends over 13 amino acids. Germline CDR1 reads WSHSY; CDR2 reads SAAADI. As DNA, the CDR3 is TGCGCCAGCAGTGAGTCGCTAAGGACCACCATATATTTT. This encodes CASSESLRTTIYF.

This clone appeared many times. For the CDR3, the DNA is TGTGCCAGCAGCTTACCACCAGGCAGGGGGCAAGAGACCCAGTACTTC. This translates into CASSLPPGRGQETQYF. This chain uses TRBV11-2 with TRBJ2-5; 7 bases are shared with TRBD1. This CDR3 spans 16 amino acids. The J segment lost 2 bases and the V segment lost 2 bases, leaving 8 bases of the junction unmatched. Germline CDR1 reads SGHAT; CDR2 reads FQNNGV. Looking up the rest from reference TRBV11-2 and TRBJ2-5 gives the full variable domain: EAGVAQSPRYKIIEKRQSVAFWCNPISGHATLYWYQQILGQGPKLLIQFQNNGVVDDSQLPKDRFSAERLKGVDSTLKIQPAKLEDSAVYLCASSLPPGRGQETQYFGPGTRLLVL.

This chain connects TRBV2 to TRBJ1-2; D call uncertain. This CDR3 spans 15 amino acids. Trimming removed 3 bases at V and 2 bases at J, with 13 bases between. Germline CDR1 reads SNHLY; CDR2 reads FYNNEI. The CDR3 is CASSDPGLGNYGYTF. The CDR3 coding sequence is TGTGCCAGCAGTGATCCCGGGTTAGGAAACTATGGCTACACCTTC.

This clone showed up just a few times. The chain joins TRBV5-5 to TRBJ2-2, with D possibly TRBD1 on 5 matching bases. Deletions cut 4 bases from V and 0 bases from J, with 10 bases between. CDR1 and CDR2 (germline): SGHKS, YYEKEE (reference sequence). This CDR3 is built from 15 residues. In nucleotides, the CDR3 is TGTGCCAGCAGCCTACAGGTCACGAACACCGGGGAGCTGTTTTTT. Its translation is CASSLQVTNTGELFF.

The CDR3 protein is CSVTGGREQYF. CDR3 nucleotide sequence: TGCAGCGTAACAGGAGGACGCGAGCAGTACTTC. The chain employs TRBV29-1 and TRBJ2-7, with D perhaps TRBD1 or TRBD2 (5 bases each). V lost 6 bases and J 6 bases, leaving 12 bases between the germline ends. This CDR3 contains 11 residues. Germline lookup yields CDR1 SQVTM and CDR2 ANQGSEA.

In its sample, this clone was seen a few times. In nucleotides, the CDR3 is TGTGCCAGCAGCTTAAGGGGGGCGAGACAGACCTTTAATGAGCAGTTCTTC. It is translated as CASSLRGARQTFNEQFF. The rearrangement joins TRBV7-9 to TRBJ2-1; TRBD1 or TRBD2 may be the D gene (6 bases each). Trimming shortened V by 2 bases and J by 7 bases, and 21 bases separated the two germline ends. Germline CDR1 SEHNR, CDR2 FQNEAQ (reference sequence). The CDR3 loop spans 17 amino acids.

Worth noting for this clone: This clone may be a read error of a much larger clone one base away. The chain carries TRBV6-1 and TRBJ1-1; a weak D match, TRBD1 (5 bases). Trimming left V 11 bases short and J 5 bases short, with 21 bases between. The CDR3 is 14 residues long. CDR1 is MNHNS, CDR2 SASEGT, per germline. The chain's CDR3 is CAPSEVGGGTEAFF. The CDR3 DNA is TGTGCCCCCAGTGAAGTGGGGGGGGGTACTGAAGCTTTCTTT.

This chain links TRBV28 with TRBJ1-2, with TRBD1 identical over 9 bases. The trim removed 3 bases at V and 2 bases at J, leaving 7 bases unmatched. Germline lookup yields CDR1 MDHEN and CDR2 SYDVKM. The CDR3 extends over 16 amino acids. The CDR3 DNA is TGTGCCAGCAGTTTCTCTTCGACAGGGGGAAACTATGGCTACACCTTC. Amino acids: CASSFSSTGGNYGYTF.

The V and J genes are TRBV18 and TRBJ2-1, with D uncertain. The CDR3 totals 14 residues. V lost 1 base to trimming and J lost 5 bases, with 9 bases between them. CDR1 is KGHSH, CDR2 LQKENI, per germline. The CDR3 spells CASSPLADNNEQFF. The CDR3, as DNA: TGTGCCAGCTCACCACTTGCGGATAACAATGAGCAGTTCTTC.

The chain couples TRBV4-3 to TRBJ2-1; D remains unclear. This CDR3 has 16 residues. Between the trimmed V and J ends, which lost 4 bases and 0 bases, there was a span of 13 bases. From germline, CDR1 is LGHNA and CDR2 YSLEER. The CDR3 loop is CASSPATQSSYNEQFF. The CDR3 region has the DNA TGCGCCAGCAGCCCCGCGACCCAGAGCTCCTACAATGAGCAGTTCTTC.

Concerning this clone itself: This CDR3 is also generated by other DNA sequences in the sample. The V gene is TRBV25-1, the J gene TRBJ2-7, with no clear D. This CDR3 contains 11 residues. The germline V gene has CDR1 MGHDK and CDR2 SYGVNS. Trimming removed 3 bases at V and 4 bases at J, with 4 bases between. Written as DNA, the CDR3 is TGTGCCAGCAGTGATAAATACGAGCAGTACTTC. This gives the protein CASSDKYEQYF.

This clone has a handful of counts. The V and J genes are TRBV19 and TRBJ1-5; 9 bases map to TRBD1. V lost 5 bases to trimming and J lost 4 bases; unmatched junction nucleotides: 12. The CDR3 length is 17 residues. In germline, CDR1 is LNHDA, CDR2 SQIVND (reference sequence). The CDR3 nucleotides read TGTGCCAGTAGTCCCACCGGGACAGGGATTTGGAATCAGCCCCAGCATTTT. Its translation is CASSPTGTGIWNQPQHF.

The chain has TRBV13 and TRBJ2-2, with D possibly TRBD1 on 5 matching bases. CDR3 size: 14 residues. Germline V lookup: CDR1 PRHDT, CDR2 FYEKMQ (reference sequence). Trimming stripped 0 bases from V and 5 bases from J, with 7 bases between. The CDR3 bases are TGTGCCAGCAGCTTAGGCGCAGGGACCGGGGAGCTGTTTTTT. This gives the protein CASSLGAGTGELFF.

This clone was recorded only once. This chain uses TRBV15 with TRBJ1-2, with TRBD1 matching over 7 bases. The germline V gene has CDR1 LNHNV and CDR2 YYDKDF (reference sequence). The CDR3 is 15 residues long. Trimming removed 5 bases from V and 12 bases from J; junction bases left unmatched: 18. The CDR3 protein is CATSRGGSRIPTDTF. CDR3 DNA sequence: TGTGCCACCAGCCGAGGGGGCTCAAGGATTCCCACAGACACCTTC.